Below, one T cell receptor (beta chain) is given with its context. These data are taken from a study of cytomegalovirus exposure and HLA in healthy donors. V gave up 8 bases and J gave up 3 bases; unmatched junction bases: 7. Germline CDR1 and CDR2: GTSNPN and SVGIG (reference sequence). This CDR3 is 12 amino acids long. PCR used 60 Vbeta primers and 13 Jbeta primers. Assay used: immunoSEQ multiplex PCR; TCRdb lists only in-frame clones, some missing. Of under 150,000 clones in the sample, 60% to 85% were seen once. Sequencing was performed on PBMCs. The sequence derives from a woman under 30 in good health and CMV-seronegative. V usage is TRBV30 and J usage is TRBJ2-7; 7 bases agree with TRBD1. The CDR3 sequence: CAGRDSGYEQYF. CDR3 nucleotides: TGTGCCGGCCGGGACAGCGGCTACGAGCAGTACTTC.